The rows below give T cell receptor beta chains drawn from one sample of a study of blood T cell repertoires in COVID-19. Here immunoSEQ multiplex PCR was the method, and the copy in TCRdb shows in-frame clones only, minus some. The sample records about 250,000 clones, about 83% being singletons. Sequenced material: peripheral blood. The receptors derive from a woman aged 40 to 49 who had recovered from COVID-19. The CDR3 runs from the conserved cysteine through the conserved F or W. D genes are given only for firm matches. Expanded clones are given a class, and other clones once, few, many or no size at all.

CATSDGAGASYEQYF	TGTGCCACCAGTGATGGTGCAGGGGCCTCCTACGAGCAGTACTTC	.	TRBV24-1	few	TRBJ2-7
CASTLMGWANEKLFF	TGTGCCAGCACCTTAATGGGCTGGGCTAATGAAAAACTGTTTTTT	.	TRBV11-2	.	TRBJ1-4
CASIRQVDYGYTF	TGTGCCAGCATCCGACAGGTCGACTATGGCTACACCTTC	.	TRBV2	.	TRBJ1-2
CASSSDSYYGYTF	TGCGCCAGCAGCTCGGACAGTTACTATGGCTACACCTTC	.	TRBV5-1	.	TRBJ1-2
CASSLSRGYSPLHF	TGTGCCAGCAGTTTATCCAGGGGATATTCACCCCTCCACTTT	.	TRBV28	.	TRBJ1-6
CASSPTGGAYNEQFF	TGTGCCAGCAGCCCCACGGGGGGGGCCTACAATGAGCAGTTCTTC	TRBD2	TRBV28	once	TRBJ2-1
CASSSPPREKLFF	TGTGCCAGCAGTTCTCCGCCGAGAGAAAAACTGTTTTTT	.	TRBV28	.	TRBJ1-4
CASSLAAGGNQPQHF	TGTGCCAGCAGCTTAGCGGCAGGGGGGAATCAGCCCCAGCATTTT	TRBD1	TRBV7-6	.	TRBJ1-5
CASSQEGAGGNTGELFF	TGCGCCAGCAGCCAAGAGGGAGCGGGGGGGAACACCGGGGAGCTGTTTTTT	TRBD2	TRBV4-1	.	TRBJ2-2
CASSVMSSGNTIYF	TGTGCCAGCAGCGTAATGAGTTCTGGAAACACCATATATTTT	.	TRBV9	.	TRBJ1-3
CASSQPAGRTEAFF	TGTGCCAGCAGCCAACCCGCGGGCAGAACTGAAGCTTTCTTT	.	TRBV3-1/TRBV3-2	.	TRBJ1-1
CASGGRPGGNEQYF	TGTGCCAGCGGGGGGCGGCCAGGGGGCAACGAGCAGTACTTC	TRBD1	TRBV28	.	TRBJ2-7
CASSERTGGSGELFF	TGCGCCAGCAGTGAGAGGACAGGGGGTTCCGGGGAGCTGTTTTTT	TRBD1	TRBV10-2	.	TRBJ2-2
CASSTPGQGNEKLFF	TGTGCCAGTAGTACCCCGGGACAGGGGAATGAAAAACTGTTTTTT	TRBD1	TRBV19	.	TRBJ1-4
CASSDQVEKLFF	TGTGCCAGCAGTGACCAGGTGGAAAAACTGTTTTTT	.	TRBV2	once	TRBJ1-4
CASSSLLLDTEAFF	TGTGCCAGCAGTTCCCTCCTACTGGACACTGAAGCTTTCTTT	.	TRBV6-5	.	TRBJ1-1
CASKITTPGNEQFF	TGTGCCAGCAAAATCACAACTCCCGGGAATGAGCAGTTCTTC	.	TRBV6-5	.	TRBJ2-1
CASSWGVGNQPQHF	TGTGCCAGTAGTTGGGGGGTTGGGAATCAGCCCCAGCATTTT	.	TRBV19	.	TRBJ1-5
CASSPPGTGGHQPQHF	TGTGCCAGCAGTCCCCCCGGGACAGGGGGCCATCAGCCCCAGCATTTT	TRBD1	TRBV28	.	TRBJ1-5
CASTRGNSPLHF	TGTGCCAGCACCAGGGGCAATTCACCCCTCCACTTT	.	TRBV6-5	.	TRBJ1-6
CSVETIRGSTDTQYF	TGCAGCGTGGAGACCATTAGGGGGTCAACAGATACGCAGTATTTT	.	TRBV29-1	.	TRBJ2-3
CASSLNRDRGSAEYF	TGCGCCAGCAGCCTAAACCGGGACAGGGGATCGGCGGAGTACTTC	TRBD1	TRBV5-1	.	TRBJ2-7
CASSLEGTGDVQYF	TGCGCCAGCAGCTTGGAAGGGACAGGGGATGTGCAGTACTTC	TRBD1	TRBV5-1	.	TRBJ2-7
CASGTGRRPQHF	TGTGCCAGTGGGACAGGGCGTCGGCCCCAGCATTTT	TRBD1	TRBV2	.	TRBJ1-5
CASSDRGVGGYTF	TGTGCCAGTAGTGATCGCGGGGTCGGCGGCTACACCTTC	.	TRBV19	once	TRBJ1-2
CASSPPDREAYGYTF	TGTGCCAGCTCACCACCCGACAGAGAGGCCTATGGCTACACCTTC	.	TRBV18	.	TRBJ1-2
CASRWVGWTEAFF	TGTGCCAGTAGATGGGTCGGGTGGACTGAAGCTTTCTTT	.	TRBV19	once	TRBJ1-1
CASSYRDRVPYSNQPQHF	TGTGCCAGTTCCTACCGGGACAGAGTTCCCTATAGCAATCAGCCCCAGCATTTT	TRBD1	TRBV19	.	TRBJ1-5
CASSPYNGNYGYTF	TGTGCCAGCAGCCCTTACAACGGGAACTATGGCTACACCTTC	.	TRBV9	.	TRBJ1-2
CSAPFQETQYF	TGCAGTGCCCCCTTCCAAGAGACCCAGTACTTC	.	TRBV20-1	once	TRBJ2-5
CASRPQGPGNTIYF	TGTGCCAGCAGACCTCAGGGGCCTGGAAACACCATATATTTT	.	TRBV2	many	TRBJ1-3
CSVEGQGTGELFF	TGCAGCGTTGAGGGGCAGGGGACCGGGGAGCTGTTTTTT	.	TRBV29-1	.	TRBJ2-2
CALRRGRLNSPLHF	TGTGCCCTTAGAAGGGGCCGCCTTAATTCACCCCTCCACTTT	.	TRBV30	.	TRBJ1-6
CASSLRGLASNEQFF	TGTGCCAGCAGCCTAAGAGGACTAGCCTCCAATGAGCAGTTCTTC	TRBD2	TRBV4-2	.	TRBJ2-1
CASSLDRGVYEQYF	TGTGCCAGCAGCTTAGACAGGGGGGTTTACGAGCAGTACTTC	TRBD1	TRBV7-9	.	TRBJ2-7
CASSRGRPDYGYTF	TGTGCCAGCTCACGGGGCCGTCCGGACTATGGCTACACCTTC	.	TRBV18	.	TRBJ1-2
CASSRIGASQYF	TGTGCCAGCAGCCGAATTGGGGCGTCGCAGTATTTT	.	TRBV11-2	many	TRBJ2-3
CASSTRDFNTGELFF	TGTGCCAGCAGCACACGGGACTTTAACACCGGGGAGCTGTTTTTT	.	TRBV5-5	.	TRBJ2-2
CASSFMDRGLEQYF	TGTGCCAGCAGTTTCATGGACAGGGGGCTTGAGCAGTACTTC	TRBD1	TRBV28	.	TRBJ2-7
CASSVGRVDEQYF	TGTGCCAGCAGCGTTGGCAGGGTTGACGAGCAGTACTTC	.	TRBV9	.	TRBJ2-7
CASSPRTSGGQETQYF	TGCGCCAGCAGCCCTCGGACTAGCGGGGGACAAGAGACCCAGTACTTC	TRBD2	TRBV5-1	.	TRBJ2-5
CASSPGDREKLFF	TGTGCCAGCAGCCCAGGGGATCGTGAAAAACTGTTTTTT	.	TRBV7-9	.	TRBJ1-4